This passage covers 16 T cell receptor beta chains from one sample sequenced in a study of blood T cell repertoires in COVID-19. Only in-frame clones appear in the TCRdb table, and some are missing; sequencing was by immunoSEQ multiplex PCR. The data show 130,000 or so clones, over 75% seen once. Sequences were obtained from peripheral blood. The receptors were gathered from a man aged 50-59 years with acute or convalescent COVID-19.

The CDR3 is CASSLGQGHQYF. In DNA, the CDR3 is TGTGCCAGCTCTCTTGGACAGGGGCATCAGTACTTC. The chain couples TRBV18 to TRBJ2-4, with 9 positions matching TRBD1. The CDR3 consists of 12 residues. Trimming cost V 6 bases and J 12 bases; bases outside gene matches: 6. CDR1 KGHSH and CDR2 LQKENI come from the germline V gene.

V usage is TRBV11-3 and J usage is TRBJ1-1, with 8 bases that match TRBD1. The germline V gene has CDR1 SGHNT and CDR2 YENEEA. The CDR3 runs to 15 residues. V trimming: 7 bases; J trimming: 3 bases; junction bases outside the gene matches: 10. CDR3 residues: CASKPNDRGYTEAFF. The CDR3 nucleotides read TGTGCCAGCAAACCCAACGACAGGGGCTACACTGAAGCTTTCTTT.

J is TRBJ2-5 and V is TRBV19; no clear D. Per the germline V gene, CDR1 is LNHDA and CDR2 is SQIVND (reference sequence). CDR3 length: 13 residues. Trimming pared 3 bases from V and 5 bases from J, leaving 10 bases between. CDR3 nucleotide sequence: TGTGCCAGTAGTATCCTCTTACGGGAGACCCAGTACTTC. Translating gives CASSILLRETQYF.

The rearrangement joins TRBV30 to TRBJ2-7, with TRBD2 identical over 10 bases. CDR3 length: 13 residues. CDR1 is GTSNPN, CDR2 SVGIG, per germline (reference sequence). Trimming cost V 6 bases and J 1 base; bases outside gene matches: 3. CDR3 DNA sequence: TGTGCCTGTACTAGCGGGATTTCCTACGAGCAGTACTTC. Protein product: CACTSGISYEQYF. The full variable domain, in which reference TRBV30 and TRBJ2-7 provide the parts outside the CDR3, is SQTIHQWPATLVQPVGSPLSLECTVEGTSNPNLYWYRQAAGRGLQLLFYSVGIGQISSEVPQNLSASRPQDRQFILSSKKLLLSDSGFYLCACTSGISYEQYFGPGTRLTVT.

V gene TRBV12-5 combines with J gene TRBJ2-7, with 11 bases matching TRBD1. The CDR3 contains 14 residues. V was clipped by 7 bases and J by 4 bases; unmatched bases: 6. Germline assignment: CDR1 LGHNT and CDR2 FRNRAP. CDR3 protein: CASASGTGGYEQYF. The CDR3, as DNA: TGTGCTAGTGCCTCCGGGACAGGGGGTTACGAGCAGTACTTC. Looking up the rest from reference TRBV12-5 and TRBJ2-7 gives the full variable domain: DARVTQTPRHKVTEMGQEVTMRCQPILGHNTVFWYRQTMMQGLELLAYFRNRAPLDDSGMPKDRFSAEMPDATLATLKIQPSEPRDSAVYFCASASGTGGYEQYFGPGTRLTVT.

The chain has TRBV10-1 and TRBJ1-2, with 7 bases lining up with TRBD1. Germline CDR1 reads WNHNN; CDR2 reads SYGVQD (reference sequence). The CDR3 loop spans 13 amino acids. The trim removed 3 bases at V and 5 bases at J, leaving 3 bases unmatched. CDR3 bases: TGCGCCAGCAGTGAAGACAGGGTTTATGGCTACACCTTC. Amino acids: CASSEDRVYGYTF.

The chain employs TRBV24-1 and TRBJ2-3, with 9 bases lining up with TRBD1. V lost 9 bases, J lost 2 bases, and 5 bases stayed unmatched. This CDR3 comprises 14 residues. From germline, CDR1 is KGHDR and CDR2 SFDVKD. The CDR3 here is CATGTGRDTDTQYF. CDR3 DNA: TGTGCCACCGGGACAGGGCGAGACACAGATACGCAGTATTTT.

The chain uses TRBV7-8 and TRBJ1-6; 7 nucleotides match TRBD1. After removal of 4 bases from V and 4 bases from J, the junction contained 4 bases not matched to a gene. Per germline, CDR1 SGHVS and CDR2 FQNEAQ. The CDR3 has 15 residues. The CDR3 DNA reads TGTGCCAGCAGCTCGCAGGGACAGTATAATTCACCCCTCCACTTT. Translating gives CASSSQGQYNSPLHF. Full variable domain (outside the CDR3, taken from reference TRBV7-8 and TRBJ1-6): GAGVSQSPRYKVAKRGQDVALRCDPISGHVSLFWYQQALGQGPEFLTYFQNEAQLDKSGLPSDRFFAERPEGSVSTLKIQRTQQEDSAVYLCASSSQGQYNSPLHFGNGTRLTVT.

The chain carries TRBV7-8 and TRBJ1-6; TRBD1 matches 7 bases. The CDR3 length is 15 residues. With 5 bases clipped from V and 7 bases from J, the junction kept 8 bases outside the gene matches. Germline assignment: CDR1 SGHVS and CDR2 FQNEAQ. This CDR3 reads CASSIETGSNSPLHF. In DNA form, the CDR3 reads TGTGCCAGCAGCATAGAGACAGGGTCCAATTCACCCCTCCACTTT.

The V gene is TRBV19, the J gene TRBJ2-5, with 10 bases aligning to TRBD2. This CDR3 region has 16 residues. CDR1 and CDR2 from the germline V gene are LNHDA and SQIVND (reference sequence). V trimming: 1 base; J trimming: 5 bases; junction bases outside the gene matches: 7. CDR3 coding DNA: TGTGCCAGTAGTATAGGGGCTAGCGGGAGCCGGGAGACCCAGTACTTC. Its translation is CASSIGASGSRETQYF.

This chain connects TRBV24-1 to TRBJ2-1, with 11 bases matching TRBD2. The germline V gene encodes CDR1 KGHDR and CDR2 SFDVKD. CDR3 length: 14 amino acids. After removal of 9 bases from V and 2 bases from J, the junction contained 2 bases not matched to a gene. The CDR3 DNA sequence: TGTGCCACCTTAGCGGGAGGGGCCTACAATGAGCAGTTCTTC. It codes for CATLAGGAYNEQFF.

The rearrangement joins TRBV5-5 to TRBJ2-7; 7 bases match TRBD2. The V and J ends lost 7 bases and 5 bases, in that order; junction bases with no gene match: 9. Per the germline V gene, CDR1 is SGHKS and CDR2 is YYEKEE (reference sequence). The CDR3 runs 13 residues. CDR3 sequence reads: CASGVGGSNEQYF. CDR3 DNA: TGTGCCAGCGGGGTGGGCGGGAGCAACGAGCAGTACTTC.

The rearrangement uses TRBV10-1 and TRBJ2-1, with 14 bases lining up with TRBD2. V trimming: 3 bases; J trimming: 0 bases; junction bases outside the gene matches: 7. The CDR3 consists of 19 residues. CDR1 and CDR2 (germline): WNHNN, SYGVQD (reference sequence). CDR3 sequence: CASSDPTSGRAFSYNEQFF. The CDR3 DNA reads as TGCGCCAGCAGTGATCCGACTAGCGGGAGGGCCTTCTCCTACAATGAGCAGTTCTTC.

A single count supports this clone. V usage is TRBV9 and J usage is TRBJ1-6; a weak D match, TRBD1 (5 bases). This CDR3 region has 14 residues. Germline V gives CDR1 SGDLS, CDR2 YYNGEE. V lost 0 bases and J lost 8, with 9 bases in between. CDR3: CASSVGGADSPLHF. CDR3 coding DNA: TGTGCCAGCAGCGTAGGGGGCGCCGATTCACCCCTCCACTTT.

The chain employs TRBV29-1 and TRBJ2-1; the match to TRBD1 covers 9 bases. J lost 5 bases, V lost 6 bases, and 11 bases had no gene match. Germline V gives CDR1 SQVTM, CDR2 ANQGSEA. The CDR3 length is 15 residues. As DNA, the CDR3 is TGCAGCGTCCCCGACAGGGGGGCTCGGGACAATGAGCAGTTCTTC. Its protein product is CSVPDRGARDNEQFF.

The rearrangement links TRBV9 to TRBJ2-2; 11 bases map to TRBD2. Trimming removed 3 bases from V and 7 bases from J; junction bases left unmatched: 8. This CDR3 contains 16 residues. The germline V gene has CDR1 SGDLS and CDR2 YYNGEE. CDR3 sequence: CASSALGTSGGGELFF. The CDR3 DNA follows: TGTGCCAGCAGCGCGCTAGGGACTAGCGGCGGCGGGGAGCTGTTTTTT. Supplemented by reference TRBV9 and TRBJ2-2, the full variable domain reads DSGVTQTPKHLITATGQRVTLRCSPRSGDLSVYWYQQSLDQGLQFLIQYYNGEERAKGNILERFSAQQFPDLHSELNLSSLELGDSALYFCASSALGTSGGGELFFGEGSRLTVL.